Following are 13 T cell receptor beta chains from one sample sequenced in a study of T-cell reconstitution after alpha-beta-depleted transplantation in children. As it was prepared, the TCRbeta library received unique molecular identifiers. One entry per CDR3 protein results from TCRdb running MiXCR on the PCR reads. The sample holds about 410,000 distinct CDR3 sequences; 20% are singletons and the top ten take over 3.5%. The source material was PBMCs from the stem cell graft donor, sampled from the stem cell graft. The receptors were gathered from a human donor who donated a stem cell graft to a child with acute myeloid leukemia.

This clonotype occurred a few times. The rearrangement joins TRBV12-3 or TRBV12-4 to TRBJ1-1; possible D gene TRBD1, 5 bases. The CDR3 totals 21 residues. V was clipped by 1 base and J by 3 bases, with 30 bases between them. Written as DNA, the CDR3 is TGTGCCAGCAGTTTAGATGCTGTGAGCGGACCCACGGGGCGCGCCGACACTGAAGCTTTCTTT. Its protein product is CASSLDAVSGPTGRADTEAFF.

The chain uses TRBV9 and TRBJ1-2, with D unclear. Germline CDR1 reads SGDLS; CDR2 reads YYNGEE. This CDR3 region has 15 residues. V was cut by 0 bases and J by 0 bases, with 9 bases left in between. CDR3 bases: TGTGCCAGCAGCGTAGAGGCCAACCCTAACTATGGCTACACCTTC. Translation gives CASSVEANPNYGYTF.

The CDR3 region has the DNA TGTGCCAGCAGCTCCGGGGCTCGCGGGAGGTCTGTTTACGAGCAGTACTTC. Its translation is CASSSGARGRSVYEQYF. The rearrangement uses TRBV7-8 and TRBJ2-7, with 8 bases identical to TRBD2. The germline V gene has CDR1 SGHVS and CDR2 FQNEAQ. This CDR3 region has 17 residues. Germline trimming cut 4 bases from V and 4 bases from J; bases unmatched to any gene: 15.

This clonotype was seen a handful of times. This chain links TRBV7-9 with TRBJ2-3; D is possibly TRBD1 (6 bases). Germline V gene sequence: CDR1 SEHNR, CDR2 FQNEAQ (reference sequence). The CDR3 consists of 16 residues. V was pared by 3 bases and J by 6 bases, with 19 bases between. CDR3 DNA: TGTGCCAGCAGCTTCTCCGGGACATCGGTTTATGATACGCAGTATTTT. Translating gives CASSFSGTSVYDTQYF.

This sequence joins TRBV7-2 and TRBJ2-5; D tentatively reads TRBD1 or TRBD2 (5 bases each). In germline, CDR1 is SGHTA, CDR2 FQGNSA. This CDR3 is built from 16 residues. Trimming cost V 4 bases and J 1 base, with 16 bases left between them. This CDR3 reads CASSSSSVGVQETQYF. In DNA, the CDR3 is TGTGCCAGCAGCTCCAGTAGCGTAGGGGTCCAAGAGACCCAGTACTTC.

The rearrangement uses TRBV5-1 and TRBJ2-7; D gene uncertain. This CDR3 contains 15 residues. The germline CDR1 and CDR2 sequences are SGHRS and YFSETQ. V lost 7 bases, J lost 2 bases, and 19 bases lay in between. The CDR3: CASVPNPSSPYEQYF. The CDR3 coding sequence is TGCGCCAGCGTCCCTAACCCGTCCTCCCCCTACGAGCAGTACTTC.

This clonotype has more than one count but fewer than ten. This chain uses TRBV28 with TRBJ2-1; 15 bases map to TRBD2. Trimming at V came to 4 bases and at J to 9 bases, leaving 4 bases not matched to a gene. The CDR3 is 15 amino acids. Germline V gives CDR1 MDHEN, CDR2 SYDVKM. The CDR3 loop is CASSSPGLAGGEQFF. CDR3 coding DNA: TGTGCCAGCAGTTCCCCGGGACTAGCGGGAGGTGAGCAGTTCTTC.

J is TRBJ2-7 and V is TRBV5-1; 10 bases match TRBD1. Germline loops: CDR1 SGHRS, CDR2 YFSETQ. The junction had 12 bases not matched to a gene; V was cut back by 2 bases and J by 10 bases. CDR3 size: 15 residues. CDR3 in DNA: TGCGCCAGCAGCTTATCCGGGACAGGGGAGGTGGAACAGTACTTC. Its translation: CASSLSGTGEVEQYF.

This clonotype was picked up many times. The chain uses TRBV20-1 and TRBJ2-5; 7 nucleotides line up with TRBD2. Germline V gene sequence: CDR1 DFQATT, CDR2 SNEGSKA (reference sequence). V trimming: 5 bases; J trimming: 6 bases; junction bases outside the gene matches: 12. The CDR3 totals 14 residues. The CDR3 is CSALRLGLEKTQYF. In nucleotides, the CDR3 is TGCAGTGCTCTTCGGCTCGGACTAGAGAAGACCCAGTACTTC.

This clonotype was seen repeatedly, ten times or more. The chain recombines TRBV29-1 with TRBJ2-1, with D tentatively TRBD1 (5 bases). CDR1 and CDR2 (germline): SQVTM, ANQGSEA. The CDR3 extends over 15 amino acids. The ends were cut back, 2 bases at V and 1 base at J, with 12 bases in the middle. The CDR3 protein is CSVELRGPSYNEQFF. CDR3 in DNA: TGCAGCGTTGAACTAAGGGGCCCATCCTACAATGAGCAGTTCTTC.

This sequence joins TRBV12-3 or TRBV12-4 and TRBJ2-1, with 11 bases that match TRBD2. After removal of 6 bases from V and 7 bases from J, the junction contained 5 bases not matched to a gene. The CDR3 extends over 14 amino acids. The CDR3, as DNA: TGTGCCAGCAGAACTAGCGGGAGTAATAATGAGCAGTTCTTC. This codes for CASRTSGSNNEQFF.

This clonotype appeared many times. CDR3 protein: CSARTTYEQYF. The CDR3 nucleotides read TGCAGTGCTAGAACTACTTACGAGCAGTACTTC. The rearrangement links TRBV20-1 to TRBJ2-7; the D is unclear. Germline assignment: CDR1 DFQATT and CDR2 SNEGSKA (reference sequence). Trimming took off 2 bases at V and 4 bases at J, with 6 bases between the two ends. This CDR3 has 11 amino acids.

This clonotype was seen more than once but under ten times. The V call is TRBV12-3 or TRBV12-4, the J call TRBJ2-1; unclear D gene. The ends were cut back, 2 bases at V and 5 bases at J, with 10 bases in the middle. CDR3 size: 14 residues. CDR3 bases: TGTGCCAGCAGTTTAACCGGTATCGACAATGAGCAGTTCTTC. Translating it yields CASSLTGIDNEQFF.